This T cell receptor (beta chain) was captured in a study of blood T cell repertoires in COVID-19. Profiling relied on immunoSEQ multiplex PCR, and the TCRdb table lists in-frame clones only, not all of them. The sample includes about 200,000 clones, around nine tenths of them seen just once. The germline V gene encodes CDR1 MNHEY and CDR2 SMNVEV (reference sequence). With V trimmed by 5 bases and J by 5 bases, 7 bases remained unmatched. The CDR3 runs to 15 residues. The V and J genes are TRBV27 and TRBJ1-1; 11 bases match TRBD1. This sequence was found in a woman under 40 who had been exposed to COVID-19. Material: PBMCs or T cells enriched from blood (not recorded which). The CDR3 here is CASSPDRGRKTEAFF. The CDR3 nucleotides read TGTGCCAGCAGTCCGGACAGGGGGCGGAAGACTGAAGCTTTCTTT.